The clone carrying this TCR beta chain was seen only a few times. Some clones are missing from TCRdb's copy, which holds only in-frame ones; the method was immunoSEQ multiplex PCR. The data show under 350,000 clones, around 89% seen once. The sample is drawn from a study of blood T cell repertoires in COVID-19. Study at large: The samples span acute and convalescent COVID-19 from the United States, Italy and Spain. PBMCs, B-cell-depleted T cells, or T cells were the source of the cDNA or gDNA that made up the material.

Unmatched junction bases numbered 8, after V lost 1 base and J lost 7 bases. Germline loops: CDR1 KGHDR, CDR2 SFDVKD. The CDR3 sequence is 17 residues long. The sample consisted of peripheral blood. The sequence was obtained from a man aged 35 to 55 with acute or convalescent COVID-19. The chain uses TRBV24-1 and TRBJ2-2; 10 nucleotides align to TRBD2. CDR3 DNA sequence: TGTGCCACCAGTGATTTAACGACTAGCGGGCTGGGCGGGGAGCTGTTTTTT. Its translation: CATSDLTTSGLGGELFF.